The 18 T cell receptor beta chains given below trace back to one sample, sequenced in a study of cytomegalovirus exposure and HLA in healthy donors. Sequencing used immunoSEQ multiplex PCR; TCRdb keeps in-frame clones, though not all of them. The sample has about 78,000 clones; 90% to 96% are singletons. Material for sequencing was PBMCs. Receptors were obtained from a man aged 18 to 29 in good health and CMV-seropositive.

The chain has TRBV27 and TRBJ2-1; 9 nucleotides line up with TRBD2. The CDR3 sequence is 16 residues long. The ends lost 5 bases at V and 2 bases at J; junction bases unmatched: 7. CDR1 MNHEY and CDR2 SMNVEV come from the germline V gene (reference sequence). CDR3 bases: TGTGCCAGCAGTCCCTTTAGCGGGAGCACCTACAATGAGCAGTTCTTC. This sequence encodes CASSPFSGSTYNEQFF.

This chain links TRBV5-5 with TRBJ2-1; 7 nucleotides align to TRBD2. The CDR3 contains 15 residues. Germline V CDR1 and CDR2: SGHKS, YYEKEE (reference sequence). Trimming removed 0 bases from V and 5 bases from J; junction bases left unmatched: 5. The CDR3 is CASSLALAPHNEQFF. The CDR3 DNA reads TGTGCCAGCAGCTTGGCACTAGCGCCTCACAATGAGCAGTTCTTC.

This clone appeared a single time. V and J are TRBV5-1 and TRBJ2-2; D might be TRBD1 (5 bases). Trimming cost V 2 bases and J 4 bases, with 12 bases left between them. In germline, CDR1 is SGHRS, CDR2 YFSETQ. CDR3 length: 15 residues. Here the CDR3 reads CASSFWGRTTGELFF. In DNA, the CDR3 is TGCGCCAGCAGCTTTTGGGGCAGGACCACCGGGGAGCTGTTTTTT.

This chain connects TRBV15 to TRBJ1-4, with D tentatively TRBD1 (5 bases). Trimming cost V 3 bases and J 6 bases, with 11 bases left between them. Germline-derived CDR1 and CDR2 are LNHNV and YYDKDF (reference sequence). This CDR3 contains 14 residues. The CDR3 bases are TGTGCCACCAGCAGTGCGGGGACGGATGAAAAACTGTTTTTT. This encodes CATSSAGTDEKLFF.

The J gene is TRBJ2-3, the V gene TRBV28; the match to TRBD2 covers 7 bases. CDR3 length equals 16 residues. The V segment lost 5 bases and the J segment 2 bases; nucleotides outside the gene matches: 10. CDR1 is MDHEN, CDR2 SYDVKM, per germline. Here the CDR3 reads CASSPPGRGNTDTQYF. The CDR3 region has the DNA TGTGCCAGCAGTCCCCCGGGGCGGGGGAACACAGATACGCAGTATTTT.

The CDR3 sequence: CASTPGITSRSYEQYF. CDR3 coding DNA: TGCGCCAGCACCCCCGGAATCACTAGCCGATCCTACGAGCAGTACTTC. The chain joins TRBV5-1 to TRBJ2-7, with D possibly being TRBD2 (6 bases). CDR3 size: 16 residues. Looked up from germline, CDR1 is SGHRS and CDR2 is YFSETQ. V lost 6 bases, J lost 1 base, and 20 bases lay in between.

DNA for the CDR3: TGCGCCAGCAGTGAGACCCGGGAGCAGTTCTTC. This translates into CASSETREQFF. The chain recombines TRBV10-2 with TRBJ2-1, with D unresolved. Germline CDR1 is WSHSY and CDR2 is SAAADI. V was pared by 2 bases and J by 10 bases, with 6 bases between. This CDR3 comprises 11 residues.

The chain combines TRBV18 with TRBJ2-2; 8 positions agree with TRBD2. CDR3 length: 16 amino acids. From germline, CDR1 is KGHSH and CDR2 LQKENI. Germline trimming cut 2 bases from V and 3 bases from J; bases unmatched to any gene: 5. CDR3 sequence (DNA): TGTGCCAGCTCACCAGGCGGGAGGCGGGACACCGGGGAGCTGTTTTTT. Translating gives CASSPGGRRDTGELFF.

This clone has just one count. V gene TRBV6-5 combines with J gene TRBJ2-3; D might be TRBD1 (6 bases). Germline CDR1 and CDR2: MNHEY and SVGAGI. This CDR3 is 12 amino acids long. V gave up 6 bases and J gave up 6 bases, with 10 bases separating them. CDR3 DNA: TGTGCCAGCAGCCGCAGGGGTGATACGCAGTATTTT. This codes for CASSRRGDTQYF.

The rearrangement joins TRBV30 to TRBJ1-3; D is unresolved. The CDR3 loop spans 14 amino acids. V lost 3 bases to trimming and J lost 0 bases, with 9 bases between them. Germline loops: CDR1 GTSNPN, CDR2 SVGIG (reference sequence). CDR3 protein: CAWSHLFSGNTIYF. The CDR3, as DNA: TGTGCCTGGAGCCACCTATTCTCTGGAAACACCATATATTTT.

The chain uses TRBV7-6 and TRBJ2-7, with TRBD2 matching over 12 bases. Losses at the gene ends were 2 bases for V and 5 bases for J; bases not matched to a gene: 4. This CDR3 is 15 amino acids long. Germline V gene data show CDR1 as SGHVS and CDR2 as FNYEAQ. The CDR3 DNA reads TGTGCCAGCAGCTTACTCCGACTAGCGGGAGACGAGCAGTACTTC. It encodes CASSLLRLAGDEQYF.

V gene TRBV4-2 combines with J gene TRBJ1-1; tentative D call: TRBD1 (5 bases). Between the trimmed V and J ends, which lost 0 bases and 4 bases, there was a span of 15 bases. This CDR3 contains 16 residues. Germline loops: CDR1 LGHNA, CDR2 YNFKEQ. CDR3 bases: TGTGCCAGCAGCCAAGATACAAGGGGTTCGACCACTGAAGCTTTCTTT. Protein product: CASSQDTRGSTTEAFF.

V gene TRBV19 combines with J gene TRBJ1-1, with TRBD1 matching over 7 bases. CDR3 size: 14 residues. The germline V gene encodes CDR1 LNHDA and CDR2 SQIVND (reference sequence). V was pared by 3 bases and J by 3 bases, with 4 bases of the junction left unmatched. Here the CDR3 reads CASSMQGGYTEAFF. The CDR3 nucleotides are TGTGCCAGTAGTATGCAGGGGGGATACACTGAAGCTTTCTTT.

CDR3 amino acids: CASSFWGEDTEAFF. The CDR3 DNA sequence: TGTGCCAGCAGTTTCTGGGGGGAGGACACTGAAGCTTTCTTT. This chain links TRBV6-6 with TRBJ1-1; D is perhaps TRBD1 (5 bases). Per germline, CDR1 MNHNY and CDR2 SVGAGI (reference sequence). This CDR3 region has 14 residues. Trimming removed 4 bases from V and 3 bases from J, with 12 bases in between.

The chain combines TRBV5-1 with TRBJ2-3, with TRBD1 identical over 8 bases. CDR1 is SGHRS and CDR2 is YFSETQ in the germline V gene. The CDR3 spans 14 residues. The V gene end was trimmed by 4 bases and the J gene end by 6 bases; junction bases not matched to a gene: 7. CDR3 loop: CASSRAGGADTQYF. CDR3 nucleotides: TGCGCCAGCAGCAGGGCAGGGGGCGCGGATACGCAGTATTTT.

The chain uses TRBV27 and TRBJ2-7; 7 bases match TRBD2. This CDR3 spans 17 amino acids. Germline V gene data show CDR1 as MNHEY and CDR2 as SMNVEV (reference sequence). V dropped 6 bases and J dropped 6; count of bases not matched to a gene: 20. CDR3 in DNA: TGTGCCAGCAGGGGACTTGGGGAGCGGGGTCTCCGACGCGAGCAGTACTTC. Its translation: CASRGLGERGLRREQYF.

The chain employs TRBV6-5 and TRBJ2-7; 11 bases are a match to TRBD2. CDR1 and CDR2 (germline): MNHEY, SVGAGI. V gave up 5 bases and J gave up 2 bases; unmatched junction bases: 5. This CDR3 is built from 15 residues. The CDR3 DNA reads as TGTGCCAGCAGTAGGACTAGCGGGTCTCCCTACGAGCAGTACTTC. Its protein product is CASSRTSGSPYEQYF.

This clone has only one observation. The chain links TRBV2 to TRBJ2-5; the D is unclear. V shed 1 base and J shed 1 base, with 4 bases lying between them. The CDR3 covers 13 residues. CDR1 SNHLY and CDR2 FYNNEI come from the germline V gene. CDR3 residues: CASSEESQETQYF. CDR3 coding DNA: TGTGCCAGCAGTGAAGAGAGCCAAGAGACCCAGTACTTC.